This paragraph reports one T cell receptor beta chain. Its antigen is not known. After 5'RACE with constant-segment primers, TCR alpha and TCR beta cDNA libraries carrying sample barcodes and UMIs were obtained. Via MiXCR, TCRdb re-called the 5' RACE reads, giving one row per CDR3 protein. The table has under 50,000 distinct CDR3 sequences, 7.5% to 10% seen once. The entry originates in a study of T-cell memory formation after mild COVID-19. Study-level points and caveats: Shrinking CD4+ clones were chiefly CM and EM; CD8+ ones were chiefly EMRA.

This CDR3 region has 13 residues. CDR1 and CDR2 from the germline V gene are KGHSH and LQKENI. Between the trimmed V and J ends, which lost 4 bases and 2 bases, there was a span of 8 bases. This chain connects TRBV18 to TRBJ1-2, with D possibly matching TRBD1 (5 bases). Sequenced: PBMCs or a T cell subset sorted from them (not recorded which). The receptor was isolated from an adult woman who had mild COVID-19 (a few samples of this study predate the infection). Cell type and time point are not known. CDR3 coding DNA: TGTGCCAGCTCACATGACAGAAACTATGGCTACACCTTC. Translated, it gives CASSHDRNYGYTF. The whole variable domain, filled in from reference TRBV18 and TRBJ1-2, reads NAGVMQNPRHLVRRRGQEARLRCSPMKGHSHVYWYRQLPEEGLKFMVYLQKENIIDESGMPKERFSAEFPKEGPSILRIQQVVRGDSAAYFCASSHDRNYGYTFGSGTRLTVV.